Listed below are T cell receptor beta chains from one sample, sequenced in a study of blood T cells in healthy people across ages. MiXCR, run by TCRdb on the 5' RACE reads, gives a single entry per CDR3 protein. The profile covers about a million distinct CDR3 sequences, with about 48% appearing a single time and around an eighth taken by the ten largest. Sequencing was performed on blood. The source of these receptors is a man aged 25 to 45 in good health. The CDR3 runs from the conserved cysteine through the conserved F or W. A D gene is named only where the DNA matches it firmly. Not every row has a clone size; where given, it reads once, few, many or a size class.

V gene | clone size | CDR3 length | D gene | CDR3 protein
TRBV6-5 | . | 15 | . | CASSYGTSSSYEQYF
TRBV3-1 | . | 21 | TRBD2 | CASSQDGAQRGPSGSHNEQFF
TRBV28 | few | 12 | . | CASSLRGAGYTF
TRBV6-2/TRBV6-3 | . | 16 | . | CASSYSAGFLGSPLHF
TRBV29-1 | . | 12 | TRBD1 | CSGRTGGYEQYF
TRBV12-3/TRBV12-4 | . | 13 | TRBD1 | CASRPTGSNEQYF
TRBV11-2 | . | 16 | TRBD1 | CASSFGTLRGDYGYTF
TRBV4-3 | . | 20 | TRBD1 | CASSQDFSRTGAYHGYEQYF
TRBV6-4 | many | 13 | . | CASSETGTVGYTF
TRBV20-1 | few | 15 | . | CSARTSGPTNEKLFF
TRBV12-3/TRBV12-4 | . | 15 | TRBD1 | CTSSLGTGGNSPLHF
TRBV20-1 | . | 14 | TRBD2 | CSASRTSGADTQYF
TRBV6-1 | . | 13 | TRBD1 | CASHGGQGYGYTF
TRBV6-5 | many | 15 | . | CASSYARANTGELFF
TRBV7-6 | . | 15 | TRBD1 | CASSLGTGEFNEQYF
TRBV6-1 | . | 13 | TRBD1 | CASIGTGFTEAFF
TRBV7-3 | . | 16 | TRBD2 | CASSPISGGYTGELFF
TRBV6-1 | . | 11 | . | CASSEGALPYF
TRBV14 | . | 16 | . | CASSTNLHGNTGELFF
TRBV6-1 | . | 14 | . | CASSGGANTGELFF
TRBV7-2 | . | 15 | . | CASSSPGAGVYGYTF
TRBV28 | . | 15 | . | CASSTVGRGSYEQYF
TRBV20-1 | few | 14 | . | CSARWPAGHNEQFF
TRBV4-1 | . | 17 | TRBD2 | CASSQDFGRIRTDTQYF
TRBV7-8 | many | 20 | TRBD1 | CASSYYRSGQGASGANVLTF
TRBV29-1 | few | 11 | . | CSVERLASQYF
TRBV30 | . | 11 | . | CAWTVTYEQYF
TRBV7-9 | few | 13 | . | CASSLVLAETQYF
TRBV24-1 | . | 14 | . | CATGEAEGNQPQHF
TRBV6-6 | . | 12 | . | CASLAGHYEQYF
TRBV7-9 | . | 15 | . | CASSWIEGPNSPLHF
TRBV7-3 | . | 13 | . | CASRYTSGDEQFF
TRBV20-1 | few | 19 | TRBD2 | CSASTPGLALFSSTDTQYF
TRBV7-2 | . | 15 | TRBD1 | CASSFRTGGQGEAFF
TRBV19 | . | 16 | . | CASSTSGLFNTYEQYF
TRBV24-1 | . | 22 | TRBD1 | CATSDRFTPTGADRGAFDGYTF
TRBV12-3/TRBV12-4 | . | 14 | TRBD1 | CASTRGQVYYEQYF
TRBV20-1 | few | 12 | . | CSATDNTDTQYF
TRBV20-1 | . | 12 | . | CSATMWLHGYTF
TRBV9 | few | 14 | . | CASSVAPSGNEQFF
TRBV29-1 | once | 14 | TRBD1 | CSVERTGATDTQYF
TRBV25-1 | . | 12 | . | CASSEGATEAFF
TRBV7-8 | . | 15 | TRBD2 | CASSPGGGAFNEQYF
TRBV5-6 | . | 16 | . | CASSLVGREIDSPLHF
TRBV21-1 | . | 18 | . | CASSKEGVRGLAYNEQYF
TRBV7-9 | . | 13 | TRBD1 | CASSGGQDYGYTF
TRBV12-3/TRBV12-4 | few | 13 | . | CASSWEPSYEQYF
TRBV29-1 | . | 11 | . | CSVGEVVTQYF
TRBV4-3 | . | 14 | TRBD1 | CASSVNRGSYEQYF
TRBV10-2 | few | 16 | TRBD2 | CASSVGLAGGKETQYF
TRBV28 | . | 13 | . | CAVDSSGANVLTF
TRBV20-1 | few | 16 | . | CSAPSRGGLRTDTQYF
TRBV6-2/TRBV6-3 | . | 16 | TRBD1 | CASSYSGTGNSYGQYF
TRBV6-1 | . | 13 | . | CASSDQQYNEQFF
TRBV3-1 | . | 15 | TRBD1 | CASGQTTGVVGEQFF